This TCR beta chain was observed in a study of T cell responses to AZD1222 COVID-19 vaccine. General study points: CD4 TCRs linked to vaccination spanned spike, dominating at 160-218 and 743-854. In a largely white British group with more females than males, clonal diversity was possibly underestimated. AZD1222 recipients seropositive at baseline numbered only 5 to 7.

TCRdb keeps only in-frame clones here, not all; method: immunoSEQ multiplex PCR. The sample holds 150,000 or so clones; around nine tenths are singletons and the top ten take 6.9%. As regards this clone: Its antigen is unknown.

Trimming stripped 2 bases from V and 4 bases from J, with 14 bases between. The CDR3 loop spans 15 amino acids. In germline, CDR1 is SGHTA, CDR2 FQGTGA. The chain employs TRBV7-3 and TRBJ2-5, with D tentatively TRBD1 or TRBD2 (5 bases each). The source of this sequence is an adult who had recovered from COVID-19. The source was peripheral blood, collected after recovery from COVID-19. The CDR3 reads CASSLARLGGETQYF. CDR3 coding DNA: TGTGCCAGCAGCTTAGCGAGGCTTGGGGGAGAGACCCAGTACTTC.